What follows are 25 T cell receptor beta chains derived from one specimen sequenced in a study of shared clonotypes between healthy human individuals. Generated by immunoSEQ multiplex PCR, the TCRdb table keeps only in-frame clones and is missing some. Of about 92,000 clones in the sample, 60% to 70% were seen once. The sequenced material came from memory CD8+ T cells sorted from blood. Subset meaning: CD45RO+ cells pooled with CCR7-negative TemRA cells. The receptors shown here come from a man between 25 and 39 years old in good health.

This chain uses TRBV7-9 with TRBJ1-5, with D perhaps TRBD1 (5 bases). The germline V and J ends were trimmed by 3 bases and 4 bases, with 13 bases remaining between them. CDR3 length equals 15 residues. Germline values: CDR1 SEHNR, CDR2 FQNEAQ (reference sequence). This CDR3 reads CASSFARAGNQPQHF. CDR3 nucleotides: TGTGCCAGCAGCTTCGCCAGGGCTGGAAATCAGCCCCAGCATTTT.

About this clone itself: With a far larger clone one base away, a read error is the likely cause. The sample contains more than one DNA sequence encoding this CDR3. The rearrangement uses TRBV27 and TRBJ1-2; D ambiguous. V gave up 1 base and J gave up 5 bases, with 8 bases separating them. In germline, CDR1 is MNHEY, CDR2 SMNVEV (reference sequence). The CDR3 sequence is 13 residues long. The CDR3 loop is CASSLFSGYGYTF. In nucleotides, the CDR3 is TGTGCCAGCAGTTTATTTTCAGGATATGGCTACACCTTC.

V and J are TRBV5-1 and TRBJ1-1; 9 bases fit TRBD1. Germline V CDR1 and CDR2: SGHRS, YFSETQ. The J segment lost 4 bases and the V segment lost 6 bases, leaving 7 bases of the junction unmatched. The CDR3 is 14 amino acids. The CDR3 loop reads CASTDETGGTEAFF. The CDR3 nucleotides are TGCGCCAGCACCGATGAGACAGGGGGCACTGAAGCTTTCTTT.

The CDR3 spells CASSPLGLAGGPGEQFF. CDR3 DNA sequence: TGTGCCAGCTCACCCTTAGGACTAGCGGGAGGGCCAGGTGAGCAGTTCTTC. V usage is TRBV18 and J usage is TRBJ2-1; 15 bases line up with TRBD2. CDR3 length equals 17 residues. Germline V gives CDR1 KGHSH, CDR2 LQKENI. After removal of 3 bases from V and 9 bases from J, the junction contained 9 bases not matched to a gene.

The rearrangement uses TRBV28 and TRBJ2-1, with 8 bases identical to TRBD2. Germline trimming cut 4 bases from V and 12 bases from J; bases unmatched to any gene: 14. The CDR3 runs to 15 residues. Looked up from germline, CDR1 is MDHEN and CDR2 is SYDVKM. CDR3 DNA: TGTGCCAGCAGTTCCGGGGGGGCAGTTACAATTTGGCAGTTCTTC. Amino acid sequence: CASSSGGAVTIWQFF.

The rearrangement links TRBV4-1 to TRBJ2-3; maybe TRBD1 (6 bases). V lost 5 bases and J lost 3, with 15 bases in between. This CDR3 has 15 amino acids. Germline-derived CDR1 and CDR2 are MGHRA and YSYEKL. CDR3 sequence reads: CASSYREQGTDTQYF. In nucleotides, the CDR3 is TGCGCCAGCAGCTACCGGGAACAGGGAACAGATACGCAGTATTTT.

The chain recombines TRBV29-1 with TRBJ2-5, with D possibly being TRBD1 or TRBD2 (5 bases each). V lost 7 bases, J lost 2 bases, and 11 bases lay in between. The CDR3 has 12 amino acids. Germline V CDR1 and CDR2: SQVTM, ANQGSEA. This CDR3 is CSERDGQETQYF. The CDR3 DNA follows: TGCAGCGAACGGGACGGACAAGAGACCCAGTACTTC.

This clone was seen more than once but under ten times. The V call is TRBV6-5, the J call TRBJ2-1; TRBD1 aligns across 11 bases. Germline V lookup: CDR1 MNHEY, CDR2 SVGAGI. The junction had 3 bases not matched to a gene; V was cut back by 6 bases and J by 8 bases. The CDR3 consists of 13 residues. CDR3 region: CASRDRGPYEQFF. CDR3 sequence (DNA): TGTGCCAGCAGGGACAGGGGGCCTTATGAGCAGTTCTTC.

Only a few counts were recorded for this clone. The chain recombines TRBV2 with TRBJ1-5; D is unclear. This CDR3 region has 13 residues. V was cut by 6 bases and J by 7 bases, with 13 bases left in between. Germline CDR1 and CDR2: SNHLY and FYNNEI. The CDR3 reads CASSLATRQPQHF. The CDR3, as DNA: TGTGCCAGCAGCCTGGCCACGCGGCAGCCCCAGCATTTT.

This sequence joins TRBV5-6 and TRBJ1-4; D is unresolved. Trimming pared 0 bases from V and 8 bases from J, leaving 14 bases between. In germline, CDR1 is SGHDT, CDR2 YYEEEE. The CDR3 sequence is 15 residues long. CDR3 DNA: TGTGCCAGCAGCTTGGTTGGACCGCAAAGAGAAAAACTGTTTTTT. It yields the protein CASSLVGPQREKLFF.

This rearrangement joins TRBV19 to TRBJ2-7; D gene uncertain. Germline V gene lookup returns CDR1 LNHDA and CDR2 SQIVND (reference sequence). The CDR3 extends over 14 amino acids. With 7 bases removed from V and 2 bases from J, the gap between germline ends came to 15 bases. The chain's CDR3 is CASTPGPAPYEQYF. CDR3 in DNA: TGTGCCAGTACTCCGGGCCCCGCACCCTACGAGCAGTACTTC.

The chain employs TRBV10-2 and TRBJ2-4; D is perhaps TRBD2 (7 bases). The germline V and J ends were trimmed by 5 bases and 0 bases, with 14 bases remaining between them. Germline CDR1 and CDR2: WSHSY and SAAADI. CDR3 length equals 16 residues. CDR3 coding DNA: TGCGCCAGCAGTCAGGCGGGGGACATAGCCAAAAACATTCAGTACTTC. Protein: CASSQAGDIAKNIQYF.

The chain carries TRBV5-5 and TRBJ2-5; 11 bases fit TRBD1. Germline V gene data show CDR1 as SGHKS and CDR2 as YYEKEE (reference sequence). The CDR3 consists of 16 residues. J lost 2 bases, V lost 4 bases, and 7 bases had no gene match. CDR3 in DNA: TGTGCCAGCAGCCCTGGGACAGGGGGGGGTCAAGAGACCCAGTACTTC. Its translation is CASSPGTGGGQETQYF.

The genes are TRBV15 and TRBJ2-7, with 10 bases fitting TRBD2. Trimming cost V 1 base and J 3 bases; bases outside gene matches: 3. The CDR3 loop spans 15 amino acids. The germline V gene has CDR1 LNHNV and CDR2 YYDKDF (reference sequence). CDR3 nucleotides: TGTGCCACCAGCAGAGGGACTAGCGGAGACTACGAGCAGTACTTC. Translated, it gives CATSRGTSGDYEQYF. Full variable domain (missing parts from reference TRBV15 and TRBJ2-7): DAMVIQNPRYQVTQFGKPVTLSCSQTLNHNVMYWYQQKSSQAPKLLFHYYDKDFNNEADTPDNFQSRRPNTSFCFLDIRSPGLGDTAMYLCATSRGTSGDYEQYFGPGTRLTVT.

This clone has a handful of counts. The rearrangement links TRBV6-5 to TRBJ2-7; no definite D call. The CDR3 is 13 residues long. Germline V gene data show CDR1 as MNHEY and CDR2 as SVGAGI. Trimming took 2 bases from V and 1 from J, leaving 6 bases between them. This chain's CDR3 is CASSYVGSYEQYF. CDR3 nucleotides: TGTGCCAGCAGTTACGTGGGGTCCTACGAGCAGTACTTC.

CDR3 amino acids: CASSLGDPQYEQFF. DNA of the CDR3: TGTGCCAGCAGCTTAGGGGACCCGCAGTATGAGCAGTTCTTC. The V and J genes are TRBV7-2 and TRBJ2-1; either TRBD1 or TRBD2 may fit D (5 bases each). Trimming shortened V by 1 base and J by 8 bases, and 12 bases separated the two germline ends. The CDR3 spans 14 residues. CDR1 is SGHTA and CDR2 is FQGNSA in the germline V gene. The variable domain in full, with the rest retrieved from reference TRBV7-2 and TRBJ2-1, is GAGVSQSPSNKVTEKGKDVELRCDPISGHTALYWYRQSLGQGLEFLIYFQGNSAPDKSGLPSDRFSAERTGGSVSTLTIQRTQQEDSAVYLCASSLGDPQYEQFFGPGTRLTVL.

The chain recombines TRBV27 with TRBJ2-1; TRBD2 agrees at 8 bases. CDR1 MNHEY and CDR2 SMNVEV come from the germline V gene (reference sequence). Germline trimming cut 2 bases from V and 8 bases from J; bases unmatched to any gene: 14. There are 17 residues in the CDR3. CDR3 in amino acids: CASSLERQLSGGYEQFF. CDR3 nucleotides: TGTGCCAGCAGTTTAGAGCGACAACTAAGCGGGGGCTATGAGCAGTTCTTC.

The chain joins TRBV11-2 to TRBJ1-2; D not certain. Trimming removed 0 bases from V and 7 bases from J, with 9 bases in between. Germline CDR1 SGHAT, CDR2 FQNNGV. The CDR3 sequence is 13 residues long. The CDR3 is CASSLEQFGGYTF. The CDR3 region has the DNA TGTGCCAGCAGCTTAGAACAGTTCGGTGGCTACACCTTC. Together with reference TRBV11-2 and TRBJ1-2, the CDR3 gives the full variable domain: EAGVAQSPRYKIIEKRQSVAFWCNPISGHATLYWYQQILGQGPKLLIQFQNNGVVDDSQLPKDRFSAERLKGVDSTLKIQPAKLEDSAVYLCASSLEQFGGYTFGSGTRLTVV.

The J gene is TRBJ2-3, the V gene TRBV6-4, with TRBD2 identical over 8 bases. The germline gives CDR1 MRHNA, CDR2 SNTAGT. Trimming removed 2 bases from V and 5 bases from J; junction bases left unmatched: 3. The CDR3 extends over 14 amino acids. This CDR3 reads CASSDGAGGDTQYF. DNA for the CDR3: TGTGCCAGCAGTGACGGGGCGGGAGGAGATACGCAGTATTTT.

The V call is TRBV6-5, the J call TRBJ2-3; 10 bases are shared with TRBD2. This CDR3 spans 15 amino acids. Germline CDR1 reads MNHEY; CDR2 reads SVGAGI. J lost 0 bases, V lost 5 bases, and 2 bases had no gene match. The CDR3 protein is CASSRSGGSTDTQYF. DNA for the CDR3: TGTGCCAGCAGTCGTAGCGGGGGGAGCACAGATACGCAGTATTTT.

This rearrangement joins TRBV6-5 to TRBJ1-4; D is possibly TRBD1 (5 bases). V was clipped by 5 bases and J by 7 bases, with 11 bases between them. The germline CDR1 and CDR2 sequences are MNHEY and SVGAGI. The CDR3 length is 13 residues. The chain's CDR3 is CASSVNRGEKLFF. In nucleotides, the CDR3 is TGTGCCAGCAGTGTTAATAGGGGTGAAAAACTGTTTTTT.

The V call is TRBV7-3, the J call TRBJ2-5; the D is unclear. From germline, CDR1 is SGHTA and CDR2 FQGTGA. Trimming pared 5 bases from V and 5 bases from J, leaving 12 bases between. The CDR3 is 13 residues long. Here the CDR3 reads CASSPGVGETQYF. In DNA, the CDR3 is TGTGCCAGCAGCCCCGGAGTTGGGGAGACCCAGTACTTC. The full variable domain, completed using reference TRBV7-3 and TRBJ2-5, is GAGVSQTPSNKVTEKGKYVELRCDPISGHTALYWYRQSLGQGPEFLIYFQGTGAADDSGLPNDRFFAVRPEGSVSTLKIQRTERGDSAVYLCASSPGVGETQYFGPGTRLLVL.

The genes are TRBV2 and TRBJ2-7; 7 nucleotides line up with TRBD2. This CDR3 comprises 14 residues. CDR1 SNHLY and CDR2 FYNNEI come from the germline V gene. V dropped 4 bases and J dropped 3; count of bases not matched to a gene: 6. CDR3 sequence (DNA): TGTGCCAGCAGTGGCCCGGAGCGGGACTACGAGCAGTACTTC. Encoded protein: CASSGPERDYEQYF.

This clone appeared a few times. The V and J genes are TRBV11-1 and TRBJ1-4; D is uncertain. The CDR3 runs 17 residues. Trimming removed 5 bases from V and 2 bases from J, with 18 bases in between. The germline V gene has CDR1 SGHAT and CDR2 FQDESV (reference sequence). The CDR3 DNA follows: TGTGCCAGCAGCCCGACCCGAGGGCTTCAGACTAATGAAAAACTGTTTTTT. It encodes CASSPTRGLQTNEKLFF.

This clone has a handful of counts. The chain employs TRBV16 and TRBJ1-3; a weak D match, TRBD1 (6 bases). Germline CDR1 KGHSY, CDR2 FQNENV. The CDR3 consists of 15 residues. V lost 4 bases, J lost 2 bases, and 12 bases lay in between. CDR3 coding DNA: TGTGCCAGCAGCCGTACAGGGAAAACTGGAAACACCATATATTTT. Translating it yields CASSRTGKTGNTIYF. Filled out from reference TRBV16 and TRBJ1-3, the complete variable domain reads GEEVAQTPKHLVRGEGQKAKLYCAPIKGHSYVFWYQQVLKNEFKFLISFQNENVFDETGMPKERFSAKCLPNSPCSLEIQATKLEDSAVYFCASSRTGKTGNTIYFGEGSWLTVV.